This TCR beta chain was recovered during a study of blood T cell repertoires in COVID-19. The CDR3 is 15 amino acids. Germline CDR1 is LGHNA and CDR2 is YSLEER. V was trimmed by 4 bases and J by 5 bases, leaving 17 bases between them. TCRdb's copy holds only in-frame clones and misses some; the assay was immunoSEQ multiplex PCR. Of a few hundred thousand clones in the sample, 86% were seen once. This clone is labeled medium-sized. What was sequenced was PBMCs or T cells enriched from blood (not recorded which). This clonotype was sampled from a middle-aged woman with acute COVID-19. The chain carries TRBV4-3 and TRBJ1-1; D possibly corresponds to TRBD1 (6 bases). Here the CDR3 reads CASSRQAWEGTEAFF. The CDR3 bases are TGCGCCAGCAGCCGACAGGCCTGGGAGGGGACTGAAGCTTTCTTT.